This T cell receptor (beta chain) was recorded in a study of molecular identifiers for immune sequencing clone quantification. At the level of the study: In replicates, RNA from approximately 22,000 or 94,000 naive CD8 cells was split five ways, four sequenced.

Study-wide findings and caveats: Researchers reportedly could pick up spiked Jurkat TCR RNA from one cell mixed into roughly 1 million naive cells.

The authors built bulk TCR libraries by previously described methods with listed TCR primers. TCRdb ran MiXCR on the PCR reads and lists one entry per CDR3 protein. In the table there are about 97,000 distinct CDR3 sequences, roughly a quarter of which are singletons. About this clonotype itself: Antigen: not known. The junction departs from the called germline gene at one end, perhaps through a read error.

The CDR3 runs 16 residues. CDR1 is SGHNT and CDR2 is YYREEE in the germline V gene (reference sequence). The sample was naive CD8+ T cells from blood, with Jurkat cell RNA spiked in. Subset here: FACS-sorted CD8+CD4-CCR7+CD45RA+ naive T cells. The sequence came from a human donor in good health. Some libraries in this study had Jurkat cell RNA spiked in. This chain joins TRBV5-4 and TRBJ2-3; D is unclear. CDR3 residues: CASSYLEVSGTDTQSF. Written as DNA, the CDR3 is TGTGCCAGCAGCTACCTTGAGGTTTCTGGCACAGATACGCAGTCTTTT.